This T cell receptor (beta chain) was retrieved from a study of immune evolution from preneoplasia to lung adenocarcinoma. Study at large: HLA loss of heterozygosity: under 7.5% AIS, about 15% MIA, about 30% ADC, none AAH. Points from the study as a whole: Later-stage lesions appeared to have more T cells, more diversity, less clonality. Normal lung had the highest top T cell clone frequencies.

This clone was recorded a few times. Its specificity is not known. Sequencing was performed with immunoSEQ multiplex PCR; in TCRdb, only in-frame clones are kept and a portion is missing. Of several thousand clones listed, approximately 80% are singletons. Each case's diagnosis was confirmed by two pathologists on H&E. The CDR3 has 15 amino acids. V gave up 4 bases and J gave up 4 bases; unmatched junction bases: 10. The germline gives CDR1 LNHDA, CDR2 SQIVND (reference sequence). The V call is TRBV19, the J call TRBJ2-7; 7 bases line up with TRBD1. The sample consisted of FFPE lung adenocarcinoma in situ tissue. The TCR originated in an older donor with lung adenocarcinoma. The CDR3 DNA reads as TGTGCCAGTAGTAGAGGACAGGCCGGACCTTACGAGCAGTACTTC. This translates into CASSRGQAGPYEQYF. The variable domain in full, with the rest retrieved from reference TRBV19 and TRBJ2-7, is DGGITQSPKYLFRKEGQNVTLSCEQNLNHDAMYWYRQDPGQGLRLIYYSQIVNDFQKGDIAEGYSVSREKKESFPLTVTSAQKNPTAFYLCASSRGQAGPYEQYFGPGTRLTVT.